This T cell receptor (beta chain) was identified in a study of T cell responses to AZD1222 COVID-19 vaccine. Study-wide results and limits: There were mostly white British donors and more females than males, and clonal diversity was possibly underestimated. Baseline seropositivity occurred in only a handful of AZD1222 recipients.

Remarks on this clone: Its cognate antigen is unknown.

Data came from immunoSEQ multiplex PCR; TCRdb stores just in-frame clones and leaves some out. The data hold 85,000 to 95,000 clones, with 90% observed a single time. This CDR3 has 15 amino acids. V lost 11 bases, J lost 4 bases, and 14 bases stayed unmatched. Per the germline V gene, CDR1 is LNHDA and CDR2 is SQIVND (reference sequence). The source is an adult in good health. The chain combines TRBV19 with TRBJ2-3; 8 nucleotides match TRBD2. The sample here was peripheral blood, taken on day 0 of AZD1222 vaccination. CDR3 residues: CAVAVGGVPADTQYF. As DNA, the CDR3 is TGTGCCGTCGCGGTCGGGGGGGTGCCTGCAGATACGCAGTATTTT.